This TCR beta chain derives from a study of blood T cell repertoires in COVID-19. Clones were read by immunoSEQ multiplex PCR, and TCRdb kept only the in-frame ones, dropping some. In the table there are about 130,000 clones, approximately 86% of which are singletons. Cohort allocation depended upon clinical history that participants reported. Symptom resolution, clearance, or two negative PCRs marked donors in Cohort 3 as recovered. The V gene lost 11 bases and the J gene lost 7 bases, with 20 bases spanning the gap. Germline CDR1 ENHRY, CDR2 SYGVKD. This CDR3 is 14 amino acids long. V usage is TRBV10-3 and J usage is TRBJ1-4; D might be TRBD1 (6 bases). The sample was PBMCs or T cells enriched from blood (not recorded which). This clonotype was sampled from a woman in her forties or fifties who had recovered from COVID-19. CDR3 in DNA: TGTGCCGCCACCTCAGGGGCGAATAGTGAAAAACTGTTTTTT. It translates to CAATSGANSEKLFF.